This TCR beta chain was profiled in a study of cytomegalovirus exposure and HLA in healthy donors. Study-level information: Prior work identified around 100 million unique TCR beta sequences in approximately 200 million T cells. Whole-study results and caveats: About 90% or about 30% of the time was how often most TCR beta V segments were productive, according to an earlier analysis. HLA alleles showed associations with fewer than 20,000 TCR beta sequences in a later analysis, at a 0.05 false discovery rate.

The CDR3 spans 12 residues. V lost 5 bases, J lost 0 bases, and 7 bases lay in between. The germline CDR1 and CDR2 sequences are SQVTM and ANQGSEA. To note about this clone: As yet, its antigen is unknown.

Both 60 Vbeta primers and 13 Jbeta primers went into the PCR. Clones were sequenced by immunoSEQ multiplex PCR, and TCRdb holds only the in-frame ones, with some missing. This sample has around 94,000 clones, with 65% to 85% found just once. The TCR sequence derives from an older woman in good health and CMV-seropositive. The chain uses TRBV29-1 and TRBJ1-1; D remains unclear. Material for sequencing was PBMCs. The CDR3 protein is CSVLNMNTEAFF. The CDR3 DNA sequence: TGCAGCGTTTTAAATATGAACACTGAAGCTTTCTTT.